The clone carrying this T cell receptor (beta chain) was recorded once. This sample is drawn from a study of regulatory T cells in long-lasting Graves disease. Assembly of TCR beta libraries relied on iRepertoire HTBI primers together with Arm-PCR of CDR3 regions. TCRdb called the multiplex PCR reads again in MiXCR, with one record for every CDR3 protein. In the table there are some 320,000 distinct CDR3 sequences, 15% to 20% of which are singletons. The CDR3 spans 15 residues. The germline CDR1 and CDR2 sequences are KGHSH and LQKENI. The V gene end was trimmed by 5 bases and the J gene end by 2 bases; junction bases not matched to a gene: 7. Time point meaning: newly diagnosed GD, antithyroid drugs for less than 3 months. Researchers made the TCR library from RNA that was extracted from PBMCs.

The chain links TRBV18 to TRBJ2-7, with 9 bases that match TRBD1. Here the sequenced sample was peripheral blood mononuclear cells (PBMCs), taken at new diagnosis, from a patient treated with antithyroid drugs. The sequence was collected from a female donor with Graves disease. CDR3 sequence: CASSTRDRATYEQYF. CDR3 DNA: TGTGCCAGCTCAACAAGGGACAGGGCCACCTACGAGCAGTACTTC.